A selection of T cell receptor beta chains follows, all from one sample in a study of CD8 T cells in ankylosing spondylitis. TCRdb re-called the 5' RACE reads with MiXCR, one entry per CDR3 protein. This table holds 350,000 or so distinct CDR3 sequences, approximately 14% found once. Sequences were obtained from blood, either unsorted or a sorted T cell fraction (not recorded which). The receptors here all came from a male donor with ankylosing spondylitis or in good health (not recorded which). Each CDR3 is given with its conserved first and last residue. The D gene is left open where the match is weak. The size field is filled for only some rows; it gives once, few, many or a size class.

abundance | j_gene | v_gene | d_gene | CDR3aa | CDR3nt
. | TRBJ1-3 | TRBV6-1 | TRBD1 | CASTTGGSGNTIYF | TGTGCCAGTACCACAGGGGGAAGTGGAAACACCATATATTTT
few | TRBJ2-1 | TRBV2 | TRBD2 | CASSEATSGTVQFF | TGTGCCAGCAGTGAAGCAACTAGCGGGACTGTGCAGTTCTTC
. | TRBJ1-2 | TRBV20-1 | TRBD1 | CSVPTGRNYGYTF | TGCAGTGTCCCGACAGGGCGTAACTATGGCTACACCTTC
many | TRBJ2-3 | TRBV11-2 | . | CASSLAGSFRGDTQYF | TGTGCCAGCAGCTTAGCAGGGTCCTTCAGGGGAGATACGCAGTATTTT
few | TRBJ1-1 | TRBV29-1 | TRBD1 | CSVLGQGAGQSNTEAFF | TGCAGCGTGCTGGGCCAGGGGGCAGGTCAGTCGAACACTGAAGCTTTCTTT
. | TRBJ1-6 | TRBV7-8 | . | CASSLIVRPKSSYNSPLHF | TGTGCCAGCAGCTTAATCGTCAGGCCAAAGAGCTCCTATAATTCACCCCTCCACTTT
. | TRBJ2-2 | TRBV12-3/TRBV12-4 | . | CASSLSRTVNTGELFF | TGTGCCAGCAGTTTGTCCAGGACAGTGAACACCGGGGAGCTGTTTTTT
. | TRBJ2-2 | TRBV2 | . | CASRLGDVNTGELFF | TGTGCCAGCAGGCTCGGGGACGTGAACACCGGGGAGCTGTTTTTT
few | TRBJ2-5 | TRBV20-1 | TRBD2 | CSATSVAGPLGTQYF | TGCAGTGCTACGTCAGTAGCGGGCCCCCTTGGGACCCAGTACTTC
many | TRBJ1-1 | TRBV29-1 | . | CSVRRATNTEAFF | TGCAGCGTTCGCAGGGCTACAAACACTGAAGCTTTCTTT
once | TRBJ2-5 | TRBV18 | TRBD1 | CASSLPTGGPETQYF | TGTGCCAGCTCACTCCCGACAGGGGGCCCTGAGACCCAGTACTTC
. | TRBJ2-3 | TRBV7-2 | TRBD2 | CASSLGGGMGDTQYF | TGTGCCAGCAGCTTAGGCGGGGGAATGGGAGATACGCAGTATTTT
. | TRBJ1-2 | TRBV2 | TRBD1 | CASIRDRVYGYTF | TGTGCCAGCATTAGGGACAGGGTGTATGGCTACACCTTC